The 24 T cell receptor beta chains below come from one sample, sequenced in a study of T-cell reconstitution after alpha-beta-depleted transplantation in children. As it was prepared, the TCRbeta library received unique molecular identifiers. TCRdb passed the PCR reads through MiXCR, listing each CDR3 protein once. The data contain approximately 85,000 distinct CDR3 sequences, roughly 16% of them singletons. The material sequenced was PBMCs, mostly from graft donor cells, taken 180 days after TCRalphabeta/CD19-depleted stem cell transplant. Receptors originate from a male patient aged 2-9 years who had a stem cell transplant for acute lymphoblastic leukemia, so the T cells may come from the graft donor.

This chain links TRBV15 with TRBJ1-2; TRBD1 matches 8 bases. With V trimmed by 3 bases and J by 12 bases, 9 bases remained unmatched. Germline V lookup: CDR1 LNHNV, CDR2 YYDKDF (reference sequence). This CDR3 spans 13 amino acids. CDR3 bases: TGTGCCACCAGCAGGGTCACAGGGGGAGGTGACACCTTC. Translation gives CATSRVTGGGDTF.

This clonotype was detected only a few times. This chain connects TRBV29-1 to TRBJ1-1, with D possibly TRBD1 on 5 matching bases. The germline V gene has CDR1 SQVTM and CDR2 ANQGSEA. The CDR3 runs to 13 residues. The V and J ends lost 0 bases and 3 bases respectively, with 8 bases between them. The CDR3 DNA follows: TGCAGCGTTGAAGATCAGGGCCACACTGAAGCTTTCTTT. Protein sequence: CSVEDQGHTEAFF.

The chain uses TRBV14 and TRBJ2-3, with a tentative D call TRBD2 (6 bases). This CDR3 region has 17 residues. Trimming stripped 3 bases from V and 0 bases from J, with 16 bases between. Germline CDR1 is SGHDN and CDR2 is FVKESK. The CDR3 bases are TGTGCCAGCAGCCAGCAAACGGGGGATCCTAGCACAGATACGCAGTATTTT. It yields the protein CASSQQTGDPSTDTQYF.

This clonotype appeared a few times. The chain uses TRBV11-2 and TRBJ1-4; D is unresolved. The length of the CDR3 is 17 residues. CDR1 and CDR2 (germline): SGHAT, FQNNGV. Trimming took 0 bases from V and 0 from J, leaving 11 bases between them. The CDR3 is CASSLDSQVATNEKLFF. CDR3 sequence (DNA): TGTGCCAGCAGCTTAGACAGTCAAGTTGCAACTAATGAAAAACTGTTTTTT.

Only a few counts were recorded for this clonotype. The genes are TRBV20-1 and TRBJ2-7; TRBD1 or TRBD2 may be the D gene (7 bases each). Germline V gene lookup returns CDR1 DFQATT and CDR2 SNEGSKA (reference sequence). The germline V and J ends were trimmed by 0 bases and 3 bases, with 18 bases remaining between them. The CDR3 has 16 amino acids. The CDR3 reads CSARDQGGGRLYEQYF. DNA for the CDR3: TGCAGTGCTAGAGATCAGGGGGGGGGCCGTCTCTACGAGCAGTACTTC.

The chain recombines TRBV7-9 with TRBJ2-4; D call uncertain. Germline V gene data show CDR1 as SEHNR and CDR2 as FQNEAQ (reference sequence). The CDR3 runs to 13 residues. The V end lost 4 bases, the J end lost 6 bases, and 10 bases lay between the germline ends. The CDR3 DNA is TGTGCCAGCAGCTCATTCGGGCGAAACATTCAGTACTTC. It specifies CASSSFGRNIQYF.

This clonotype was counted only a few times. The CDR3 loop reads CASSGQGPGTEAFF. DNA for the CDR3: TGCGCCAGCAGCGGACAGGGCCCGGGGACTGAAGCTTTCTTT. The rearrangement links TRBV5-1 to TRBJ1-1, with 8 bases lining up with TRBD1. Germline CDR1 is SGHRS and CDR2 is YFSETQ. After removal of 4 bases from V and 5 bases from J, the junction contained 7 bases not matched to a gene. The CDR3 has 14 residues.

The chain joins TRBV7-9 to TRBJ2-7; no definite D call. Germline values: CDR1 SEHNR, CDR2 FQNEAQ (reference sequence). The CDR3 runs 15 residues. Between the trimmed V and J ends, which lost 4 bases and 2 bases, there was a span of 15 bases. The CDR3 sequence is CASSSGTDLAYEQYF. The CDR3 DNA sequence: TGTGCCAGCAGCTCCGGAACCGACTTGGCCTACGAGCAGTACTTC.

This clonotype was picked up a small number of times. This chain links TRBV2 with TRBJ2-2, with D possibly matching TRBD1 (6 bases). This CDR3 is built from 13 residues. The V end lost 9 bases, the J end lost 4 bases, and 12 bases lay between the germline ends. Looked up from germline, CDR1 is SNHLY and CDR2 is FYNNEI. The CDR3 reads CASTGQFTGELFF. CDR3 nucleotides: TGTGCCAGTACCGGACAGTTCACCGGGGAGCTGTTTTTT.

This clonotype appeared a few times. This chain uses TRBV7-9 with TRBJ1-1; D is perhaps TRBD1 (6 bases). The V end lost 4 bases, the J end lost 0 bases, and 12 bases lay between the germline ends. The CDR3 is 15 residues long. Germline V gene data show CDR1 as SEHNR and CDR2 as FQNEAQ (reference sequence). The CDR3 DNA reads as TGTGCCAGCAGCTCGCAGGGGACGGTGAACACTGAAGCTTTCTTT. It encodes CASSSQGTVNTEAFF.

The table lists this clonotype with a few counts. The chain carries TRBV7-8 and TRBJ1-5; D is perhaps TRBD1 (6 bases). CDR1 and CDR2 from the germline V gene are SGHVS and FQNEAQ. The CDR3 totals 15 residues. V was clipped by 4 bases and J by 6 bases, with 16 bases between them. The CDR3 nucleotides read TGTGCCAGCAGCTCCCGGTCAGGGGTCTTTCAGCCCCAGCATTTT. Its protein is CASSSRSGVFQPQHF.

V and J are TRBV14 and TRBJ2-7; tentatively, D is TRBD1 (6 bases). The V end was cut by 4 bases, the J end by 0 bases, with 16 bases between. Germline loops: CDR1 SGHDN, CDR2 FVKESK. There are 16 residues in the CDR3. CDR3 protein: CASSRPQGMSSYEQYF. In nucleotides, the CDR3 is TGTGCCAGCAGCCGACCCCAGGGGATGAGCTCCTACGAGCAGTACTTC.

V is TRBV30 and J is TRBJ1-2; D is unresolved. This CDR3 has 11 residues. Looked up from germline, CDR1 is GTSNPN and CDR2 is SVGIG (reference sequence). V gave up 6 bases and J gave up 5 bases, with 10 bases separating them. The CDR3 is CACEIGYGYTF. Written as DNA, the CDR3 is TGTGCCTGTGAAATTGGGTATGGCTACACCTTC.

With respect to this clonotype: A junction boundary mismatches the germline segment, possibly from a read error. J is TRBJ1-3 and V is TRBV12-3 or TRBV12-4; 8 bases line up with TRBD1. The CDR3 consists of 18 residues. CDR3 in amino acids: CASCLGAAGGYSGNTIYF. As DNA, the CDR3 is TGTGCCAGCTGTTTAGGAGCCGCAGGGGGCTACTCTGGAAACACCATATATTTT.

This clonotype turned up a few times. The J gene is TRBJ2-3, the V gene TRBV20-1, with D maybe TRBD2 (5 bases). Trimming took off 3 bases at V and 5 bases at J, with 12 bases between the two ends. In germline, CDR1 is DFQATT, CDR2 SNEGSKA (reference sequence). The CDR3 sequence is 13 residues long. The CDR3 reads CSARVRARDTQYF. The CDR3 DNA is TGCAGTGCTAGGGTGCGGGCCCGAGATACGCAGTATTTT.

This clonotype has just a few counts. This chain uses TRBV10-3 with TRBJ2-1; D gene uncertain. The CDR3 sequence is 15 residues long. The ends were cut back, 0 bases at V and 3 bases at J, with 9 bases in the middle. Germline assignment: CDR1 ENHRY and CDR2 SYGVKD. The CDR3 loop is CAISESQKIYNEQFF. The DNA for the CDR3 is TGTGCCATCAGTGAGTCCCAGAAAATCTACAATGAGCAGTTCTTC.

This clonotype was recorded a few times. V usage is TRBV7-2 and J usage is TRBJ2-6; 9 positions match TRBD1. This CDR3 contains 15 residues. In germline, CDR1 is SGHTA, CDR2 FQGNSA. J gave up 7 bases and V 4 bases, and 5 bases lay outside the gene matches. CDR3 sequence reads: CASSSRQGGANVLTF. The DNA of the CDR3 is TGTGCCAGCAGCTCTCGACAGGGGGGAGCCAACGTCCTGACTTTC. Variable domain in full (rest from reference TRBV7-2 and TRBJ2-6): GAGVSQSPSNKVTEKGKDVELRCDPISGHTALYWYRQSLGQGLEFLIYFQGNSAPDKSGLPSDRFSAERTGGSVSTLTIQRTQQEDSAVYLCASSSRQGGANVLTFGAGSRLTVL.

The chain links TRBV5-1 to TRBJ2-2, with a tentative D call TRBD2 (6 bases). Trimming cost V 3 bases and J 8 bases, with 11 bases left between them. CDR1 is SGHRS, CDR2 YFSETQ, per germline. The length of the CDR3 is 13 residues. Here the CDR3 reads CASSSSGAGELFF. DNA of the CDR3: TGCGCCAGCAGCTCGTCGGGAGCGGGGGAGCTGTTTTTT.

The V and J genes are TRBV18 and TRBJ1-5; tentative D call: TRBD1 (6 bases). This CDR3 contains 14 residues. Trimming cost V 2 bases and J 5 bases, with 10 bases left between them. Germline CDR1 is KGHSH and CDR2 is LQKENI. CDR3 sequence: CASSPGGGYQPQHF. The CDR3 DNA follows: TGTGCCAGCTCACCAGGAGGGGGGTATCAGCCCCAGCATTTT.

The V and J genes are TRBV27 and TRBJ1-3; D perhaps matches TRBD1 (5 bases). Germline V gives CDR1 MNHEY, CDR2 SMNVEV (reference sequence). V dropped 8 bases and J dropped 0 bases, with 17 bases sitting between them. The CDR3 covers 16 residues. CDR3 coding DNA: TGTGCCAGCTCCTGGAGGGGTCCACTCTCTGGAAACACCATATATTTT. Translated: CASSWRGPLSGNTIYF.

The chain joins TRBV7-2 to TRBJ2-1; 7 nucleotides align to TRBD2. With V trimmed by 5 bases and J by 5 bases, 6 bases remained unmatched. Germline V lookup: CDR1 SGHTA, CDR2 FQGNSA. The CDR3 is 14 residues long. The CDR3 DNA is TGTGCCAGCAGCACGATTACTAGCGACAATGAGCAGTTCTTC. Translation: CASSTITSDNEQFF.

This clonotype was counted only a few times. The rearrangement uses TRBV6-1 and TRBJ2-1; 12 nucleotides line up with TRBD2. This CDR3 has 15 residues. The trim removed 5 bases at V and 9 bases at J, leaving 8 bases unmatched. Per the germline V gene, CDR1 is MNHNS and CDR2 is SASEGT. This CDR3 is CASSLRLAGVSEQFF. The CDR3, as DNA: TGTGCCAGCAGTCTGAGACTAGCGGGGGTCTCTGAGCAGTTCTTC.

The chain carries TRBV20-1 and TRBJ1-4; 7 nucleotides line up with TRBD1. V lost 3 bases, J lost 6 bases, and 7 bases stayed unmatched. Germline CDR1 DFQATT, CDR2 SNEGSKA (reference sequence). The CDR3 is made up of 14 amino acids. The CDR3 protein is CSASLTGKDEKLFF. The CDR3 nucleotides read TGCAGTGCTAGTCTGACAGGGAAGGATGAAAAACTGTTTTTT.

This clonotype has just a few counts. The chain uses TRBV12-3 or TRBV12-4 and TRBJ2-3, with TRBD2 matching over 8 bases. After removal of 6 bases from V and 6 bases from J, the junction contained 17 bases not matched to a gene. This CDR3 region has 17 residues. CDR3 DNA: TGTGCCAGCAGAGCCCCCGGGGGGGGCGGGAGCTCCGATACGCAGTATTTT. Translation: CASRAPGGGGSSDTQYF.